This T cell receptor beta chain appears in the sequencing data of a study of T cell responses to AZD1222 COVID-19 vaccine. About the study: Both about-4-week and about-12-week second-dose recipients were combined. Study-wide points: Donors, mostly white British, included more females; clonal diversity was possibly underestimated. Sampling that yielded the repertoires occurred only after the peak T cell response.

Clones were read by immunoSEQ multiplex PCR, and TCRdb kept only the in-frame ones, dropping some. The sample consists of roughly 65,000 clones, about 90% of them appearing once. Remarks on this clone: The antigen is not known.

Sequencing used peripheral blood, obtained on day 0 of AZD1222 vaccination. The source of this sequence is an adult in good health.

This CDR3 is CASGLAGGPAYEQYF. The CDR3 DNA is TGTGCCAGTGGACTAGCGGGAGGGCCCGCCTACGAGCAGTACTTC. The chain combines TRBV2 with TRBJ2-7; 15 nucleotides line up with TRBD2. V was clipped by 9 bases and J by 2 bases; unmatched bases: 5. This CDR3 is 15 amino acids long. The germline CDR1 and CDR2 sequences are SNHLY and FYNNEI.